These T cell receptor beta chains were read from a single sample in a study of CD8 T cells in ankylosing spondylitis. TCRdb reprocessed the 5' RACE reads via MiXCR and lists one record per CDR3 protein. The data contain hundreds of thousands of distinct CDR3 sequences, 25% to 30% of them seen just once; the ten biggest clones take up 0.85% to 1%. The sequenced material came from blood, either unsorted or a sorted T cell fraction (not recorded which). The receptors were sampled from a male donor with ankylosing spondylitis. CDR3s include the opening cysteine and the closing phenylalanine or tryptophan. The D gene is left open where the match is weak. The size entry is marked missing in some rows and otherwise reads once, few, many or a size class.

j_gene: TRBJ1-6
d_gene: -
abundance: -
v_gene: TRBV5-6
len: 14
CDR3aa: CASSLASYNSPLHF
CDR3nt: TGTGCCAGCAGCTTGGCAAGTTATAATTCACCCCTCCACTTT

j_gene: TRBJ1-5
d_gene: TRBD1
abundance: -
v_gene: TRBV20-1
len: 15
CDR3aa: CSARAMDRLNQPQHF
CDR3nt: TGCAGTGCTAGAGCTATGGACAGGCTCAATCAGCCCCAGCATTTT

j_gene: TRBJ2-1
d_gene: -
abundance: few
v_gene: TRBV7-2
len: 14
CDR3aa: CASSLYGSYNEQFF
CDR3nt: TGTGCCAGCAGCTTGTACGGCTCCTACAATGAGCAGTTCTTC

j_gene: TRBJ2-1
d_gene: -
abundance: -
v_gene: TRBV5-1
len: 15
CDR3aa: CASSLANGAYNEQFF
CDR3nt: TGCGCCAGCAGCCTGGCGAATGGGGCCTACAATGAGCAGTTCTTC

j_gene: TRBJ1-1
d_gene: -
abundance: few
v_gene: TRBV6-1
len: 12
CDR3aa: CASSEGEGEAFF
CDR3nt: TGTGCCAGCAGTGAAGGGGAGGGGGAAGCTTTCTTT

j_gene: TRBJ1-1
d_gene: -
abundance: once
v_gene: TRBV18
len: 14
CDR3aa: CASSPEGPNTEAFF
CDR3nt: TGTGCCAGCTCACCGGAGGGACCGAACACTGAAGCTTTCTTT

j_gene: TRBJ2-2
d_gene: -
abundance: few
v_gene: TRBV7-9
len: 13
CDR3aa: CASSFYGPRRLFF
CDR3nt: TGTGCCAGCAGCTTCTATGGCCCCAGGAGGCTGTTTTTT

j_gene: TRBJ2-2
d_gene: TRBD2
abundance: few
v_gene: TRBV15
len: 15
CDR3aa: CATQLSGRPTGELFF
CDR3nt: TGTGCCACCCAATTAAGCGGGAGGCCTACCGGGGAGCTGTTTTTT

j_gene: TRBJ2-1
d_gene: -
abundance: -
v_gene: TRBV12-3/TRBV12-4
len: 12
CDR3aa: CASSLGQTKQFF
CDR3nt: TGTGCCAGCAGTTTGGGGCAAACAAAGCAGTTCTTC

j_gene: TRBJ2-1
d_gene: -
abundance: -
v_gene: TRBV7-2
len: 16
CDR3aa: CASSPAESKSHNEQFF
CDR3nt: TGTGCCAGCAGCCCGGCGGAAAGTAAATCGCACAATGAGCAGTTCTTC

j_gene: TRBJ1-2
d_gene: TRBD1
abundance: -
v_gene: TRBV20-1
len: 14
CDR3aa: CSARMVQGGYGYTF
CDR3nt: TGCAGTGCTAGAATGGTTCAGGGGGGGTATGGCTACACCTTC

j_gene: TRBJ1-1
d_gene: -
abundance: -
v_gene: TRBV2
len: 15
CDR3aa: CASKFEVRWNTEAFF
CDR3nt: TGTGCCAGCAAGTTCGAGGTTCGTTGGAACACTGAAGCTTTCTTT

j_gene: TRBJ1-2
d_gene: -
abundance: -
v_gene: TRBV5-1
len: 13
CDR3aa: CASGREGSYGYTF
CDR3nt: TGCGCCAGCGGGAGAGAGGGATCCTATGGCTACACCTTC

j_gene: TRBJ2-7
d_gene: -
abundance: -
v_gene: TRBV13
len: 14
CDR3aa: CASSLEDFSYEQYF
CDR3nt: TGTGCCAGCAGCTTAGAGGACTTTTCCTACGAGCAGTACTTC

j_gene: TRBJ2-5
d_gene: -
abundance: -
v_gene: TRBV11-2
len: 16
CDR3aa: CASSSSGIGAQETQYF
CDR3nt: TGTGCCAGCAGCTCCTCAGGGATTGGGGCCCAAGAGACCCAGTACTTC

j_gene: TRBJ2-7
d_gene: -
abundance: few
v_gene: TRBV15
len: 14
CDR3aa: CATSRGQGYYEQYF
CDR3nt: TGTGCCACCAGCAGAGGACAAGGGTACTACGAGCAGTACTTC

j_gene: TRBJ2-1
d_gene: -
abundance: -
v_gene: TRBV7-7
len: 13
CDR3aa: CASSRTPVNEQFF
CDR3nt: TGTGCCAGCAGCCGTACCCCCGTCAATGAGCAGTTCTTC

j_gene: TRBJ1-1
d_gene: -
abundance: -
v_gene: TRBV24-1
len: 12
CDR3aa: CATSDLNGEAFF
CDR3nt: TGTGCCACCAGTGATTTGAACGGGGAAGCTTTCTTT